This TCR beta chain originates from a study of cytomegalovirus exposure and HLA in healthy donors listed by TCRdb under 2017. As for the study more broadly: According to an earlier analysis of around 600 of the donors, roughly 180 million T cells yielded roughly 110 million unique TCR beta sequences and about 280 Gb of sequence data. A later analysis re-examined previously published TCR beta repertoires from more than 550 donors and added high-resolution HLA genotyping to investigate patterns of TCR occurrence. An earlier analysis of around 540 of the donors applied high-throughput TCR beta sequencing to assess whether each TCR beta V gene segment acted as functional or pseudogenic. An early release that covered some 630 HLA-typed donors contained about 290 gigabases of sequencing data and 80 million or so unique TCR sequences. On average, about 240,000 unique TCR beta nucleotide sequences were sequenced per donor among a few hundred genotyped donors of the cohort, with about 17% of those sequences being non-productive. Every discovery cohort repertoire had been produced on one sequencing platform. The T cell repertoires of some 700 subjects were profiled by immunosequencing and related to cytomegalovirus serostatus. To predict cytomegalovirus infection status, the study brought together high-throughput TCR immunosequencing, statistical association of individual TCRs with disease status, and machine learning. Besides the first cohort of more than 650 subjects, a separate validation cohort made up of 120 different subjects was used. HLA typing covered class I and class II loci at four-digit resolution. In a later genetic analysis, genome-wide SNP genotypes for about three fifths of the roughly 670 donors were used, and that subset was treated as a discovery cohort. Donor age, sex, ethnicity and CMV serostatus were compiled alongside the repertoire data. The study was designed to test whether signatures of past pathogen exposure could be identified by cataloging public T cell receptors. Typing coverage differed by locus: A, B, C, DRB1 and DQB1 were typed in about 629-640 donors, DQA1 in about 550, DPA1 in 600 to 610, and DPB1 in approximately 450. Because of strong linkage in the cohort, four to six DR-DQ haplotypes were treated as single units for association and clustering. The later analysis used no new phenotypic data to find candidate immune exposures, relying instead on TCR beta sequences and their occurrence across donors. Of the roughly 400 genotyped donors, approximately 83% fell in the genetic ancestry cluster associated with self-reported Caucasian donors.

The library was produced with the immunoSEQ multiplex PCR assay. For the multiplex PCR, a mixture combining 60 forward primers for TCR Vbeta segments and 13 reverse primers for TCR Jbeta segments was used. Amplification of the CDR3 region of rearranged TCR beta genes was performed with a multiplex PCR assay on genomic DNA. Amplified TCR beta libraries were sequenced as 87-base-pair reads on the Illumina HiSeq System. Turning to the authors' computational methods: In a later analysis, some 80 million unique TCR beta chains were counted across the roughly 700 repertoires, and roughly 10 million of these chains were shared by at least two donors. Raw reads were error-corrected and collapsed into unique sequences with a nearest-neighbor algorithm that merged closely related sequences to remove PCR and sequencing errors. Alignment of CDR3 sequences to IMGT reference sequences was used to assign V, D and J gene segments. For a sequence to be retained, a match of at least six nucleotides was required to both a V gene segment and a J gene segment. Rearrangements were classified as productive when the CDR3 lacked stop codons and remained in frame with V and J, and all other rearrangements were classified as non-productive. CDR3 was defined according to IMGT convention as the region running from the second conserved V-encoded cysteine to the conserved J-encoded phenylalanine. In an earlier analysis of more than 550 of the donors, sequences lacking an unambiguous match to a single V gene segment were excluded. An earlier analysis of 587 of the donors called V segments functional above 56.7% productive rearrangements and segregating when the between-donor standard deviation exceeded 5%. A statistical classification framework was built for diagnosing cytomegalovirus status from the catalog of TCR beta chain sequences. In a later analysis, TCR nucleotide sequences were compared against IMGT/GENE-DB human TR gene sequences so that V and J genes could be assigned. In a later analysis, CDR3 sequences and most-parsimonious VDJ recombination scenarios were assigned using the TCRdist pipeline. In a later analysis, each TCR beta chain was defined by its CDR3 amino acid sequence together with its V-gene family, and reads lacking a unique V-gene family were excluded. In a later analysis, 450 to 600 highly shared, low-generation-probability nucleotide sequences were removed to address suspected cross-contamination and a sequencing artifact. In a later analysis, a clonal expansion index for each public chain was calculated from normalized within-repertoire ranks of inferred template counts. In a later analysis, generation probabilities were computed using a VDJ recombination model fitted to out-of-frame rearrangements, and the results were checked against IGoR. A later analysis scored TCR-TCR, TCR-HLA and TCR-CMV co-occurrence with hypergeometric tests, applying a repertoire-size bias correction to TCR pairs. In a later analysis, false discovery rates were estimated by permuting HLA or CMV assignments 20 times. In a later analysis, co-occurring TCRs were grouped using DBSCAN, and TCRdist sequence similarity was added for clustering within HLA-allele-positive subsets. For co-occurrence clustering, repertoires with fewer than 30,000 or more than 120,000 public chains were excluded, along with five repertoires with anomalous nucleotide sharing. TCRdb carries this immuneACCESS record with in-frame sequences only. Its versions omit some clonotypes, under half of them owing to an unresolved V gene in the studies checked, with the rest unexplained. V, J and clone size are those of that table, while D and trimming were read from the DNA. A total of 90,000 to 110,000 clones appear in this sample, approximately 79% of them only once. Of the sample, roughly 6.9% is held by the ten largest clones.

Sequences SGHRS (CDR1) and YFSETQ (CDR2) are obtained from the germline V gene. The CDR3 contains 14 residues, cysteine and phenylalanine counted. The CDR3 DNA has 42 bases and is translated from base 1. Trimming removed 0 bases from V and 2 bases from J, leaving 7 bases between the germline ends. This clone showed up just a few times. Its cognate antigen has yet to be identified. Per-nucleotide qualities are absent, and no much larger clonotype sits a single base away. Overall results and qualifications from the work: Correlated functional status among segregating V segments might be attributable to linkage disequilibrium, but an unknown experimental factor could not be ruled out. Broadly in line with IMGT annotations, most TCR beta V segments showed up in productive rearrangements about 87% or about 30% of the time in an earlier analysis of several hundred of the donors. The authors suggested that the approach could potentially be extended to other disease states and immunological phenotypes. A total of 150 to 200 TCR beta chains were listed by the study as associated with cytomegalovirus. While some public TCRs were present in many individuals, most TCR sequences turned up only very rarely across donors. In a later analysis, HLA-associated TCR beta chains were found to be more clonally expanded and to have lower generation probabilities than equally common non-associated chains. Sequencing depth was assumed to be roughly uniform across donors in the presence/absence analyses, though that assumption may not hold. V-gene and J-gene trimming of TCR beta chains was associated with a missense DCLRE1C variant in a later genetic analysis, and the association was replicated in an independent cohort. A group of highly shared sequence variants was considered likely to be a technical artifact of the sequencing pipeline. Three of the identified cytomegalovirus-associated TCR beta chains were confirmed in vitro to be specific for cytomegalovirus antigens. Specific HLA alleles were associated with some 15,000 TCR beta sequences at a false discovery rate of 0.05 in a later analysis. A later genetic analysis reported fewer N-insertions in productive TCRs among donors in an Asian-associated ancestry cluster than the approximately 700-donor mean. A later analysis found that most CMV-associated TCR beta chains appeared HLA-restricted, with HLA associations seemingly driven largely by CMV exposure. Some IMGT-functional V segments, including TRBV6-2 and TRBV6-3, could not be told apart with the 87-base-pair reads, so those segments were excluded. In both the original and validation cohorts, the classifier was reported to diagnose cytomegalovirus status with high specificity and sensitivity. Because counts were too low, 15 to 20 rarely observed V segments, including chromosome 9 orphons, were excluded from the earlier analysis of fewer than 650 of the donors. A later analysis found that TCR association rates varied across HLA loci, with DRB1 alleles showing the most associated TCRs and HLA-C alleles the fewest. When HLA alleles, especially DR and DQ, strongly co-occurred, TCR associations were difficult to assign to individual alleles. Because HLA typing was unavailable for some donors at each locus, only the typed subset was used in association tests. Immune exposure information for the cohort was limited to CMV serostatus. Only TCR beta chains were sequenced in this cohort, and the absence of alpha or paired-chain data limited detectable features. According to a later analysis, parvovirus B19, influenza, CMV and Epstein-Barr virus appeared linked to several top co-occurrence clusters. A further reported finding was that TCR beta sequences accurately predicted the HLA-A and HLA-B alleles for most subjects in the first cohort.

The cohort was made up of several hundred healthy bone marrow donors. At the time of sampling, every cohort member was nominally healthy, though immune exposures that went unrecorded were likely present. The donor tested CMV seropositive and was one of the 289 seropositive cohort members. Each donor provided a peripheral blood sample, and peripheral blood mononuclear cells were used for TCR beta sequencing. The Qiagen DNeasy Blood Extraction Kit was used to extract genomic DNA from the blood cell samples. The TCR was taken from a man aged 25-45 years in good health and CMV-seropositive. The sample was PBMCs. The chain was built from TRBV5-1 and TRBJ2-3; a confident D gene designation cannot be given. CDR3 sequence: CASSLDGYTDTQYF. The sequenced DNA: TGCGCCAGCAGCTTGGACGGGTACACAGATACGCAGTATTTT.